This TCR beta chain was obtained from a study of blood T cell repertoires in COVID-19. Overall study: Sites in the United States, Italy and Spain provided acute and convalescent COVID-19 samples. From T cells, B-cell-depleted T cells, or PBMCs came the material, which was cDNA or gDNA.

How the authors handled the data: Reference gene primers were amplified, and this amplification served to estimate nucleated cell counts. Using immunoSEQ multiplex PCR, the repertoire was profiled, and TCRdb retains in-frame clones only, with some absent. The D gene and trimming were derived from the DNA, and the V and J assignments and clone size from that table. In the table there are hundreds of thousands of clones, around 88% of which are singletons. Patients at the Seattle site were enrolled during active infection and followed longitudinally. J gave up 3 bases and V 1 base, and 4 bases lay outside the gene matches. Germline CDR1 LGHDT, CDR2 YNNKEL (reference sequence). The CDR3 runs 15 residues.

This TCR was sampled from a woman in her 70s with COVID-19, enrolled during active disease. Sequenced input: peripheral blood. The chain carries TRBV3-1 (or the pseudogene TRBV3-2) and TRBJ2-7; 9 positions agree with TRBD2. CDR3: CASSQAASGDYEQYF. Here the CDR3 DNA reads TGTGCCAGCAGCCAAGCGGCTAGCGGGGACTACGAGCAGTACTTC.